This passage covers 20 T cell receptor beta chains from one sample sequenced in a study of control samples from healthy donors and cancer patients. Sequenced by immunoSEQ multiplex PCR; TCRdb stores in-frame clones only, minus some. Here the sample spans about 160,000 clones, around 95% being singletons. Specimen: blood. Receptors originate from a woman aged 40 to 50 in good health.

The chain recombines TRBV10-3 with TRBJ1-1, with D perhaps TRBD1 (6 bases). The CDR3 is 15 amino acids. The germline V gene encodes CDR1 ENHRY and CDR2 SYGVKD. The V and J ends lost 3 bases and 4 bases respectively, with 15 bases between them. CDR3 residues: CAISDLLGGGTEAFF. The CDR3 nucleotides are TGTGCCATCAGTGACCTCTTAGGGGGGGGCACTGAAGCTTTCTTT.

V is TRBV19 and J is TRBJ2-7; 7 nucleotides agree with TRBD2. CDR1 is LNHDA, CDR2 SQIVND, per germline (reference sequence). Trimming cost V 2 bases and J 5 bases; bases outside gene matches: 9. The CDR3 is 15 amino acids. Written as DNA, the CDR3 is TGTGCCAGTAGTATACGCCAGGCGGGGGATGACGAGCAGTACTTC. It encodes CASSIRQAGDDEQYF.

The rearrangement links TRBV6-6 to TRBJ1-2, with 7 bases identical to TRBD1. This CDR3 has 14 residues. The germline V gene has CDR1 MNHNY and CDR2 SVGAGI (reference sequence). V lost 10 bases and J lost 4; bases outside the gene matches: 12. The CDR3 is CATFLQGHIYGYTF. The DNA of the CDR3 is TGTGCCACTTTTCTACAGGGGCATATCTATGGCTACACCTTC.

V is TRBV7-2 and J is TRBJ2-1; the match to TRBD2 covers 11 bases. V was clipped by 3 bases and J by 5 bases; unmatched bases: 3. CDR3 length equals 15 residues. Germline-derived CDR1 and CDR2 are SGHTA and FQGNSA. CDR3 protein: CASSFSGRAHNEQFF. Here the CDR3 DNA reads TGTGCCAGCAGCTTTAGCGGGAGGGCCCACAATGAGCAGTTCTTC.

This clone came up once. This chain uses TRBV4-2 with TRBJ1-6, with no clear D. The CDR3 length is 12 residues. The V gene lost 1 base and the J gene lost 13 bases, with 8 bases spanning the gap. Germline CDR1 is LGHNA and CDR2 is YNFKEQ. The CDR3 region has the DNA TGTGCCAGCAGCCAAGCTCCCAACCCCCTCCACTTT. Translation gives CASSQAPNPLHF.

The rearrangement links TRBV14 to TRBJ1-1; TRBD1 is a possible D gene (5 bases). The CDR3 is 13 amino acids. Trimming pared 6 bases from V and 6 bases from J, leaving 14 bases between. CDR1 is SGHDN, CDR2 FVKESK, per germline. This CDR3 is CASSTRGVAEAFF. The CDR3 DNA is TGTGCCAGCAGTACCCGGGGGGTGGCTGAAGCTTTCTTT.

V is TRBV21-1 and J is TRBJ1-2. TRBV21-1 is designated a pseudogene. The CDR3 consists of 15 residues. Here the CDR3 DNA reads TGTGCCAGCAGCAATCTAGGAGTGATTTTATATGGCTACACCTTC. Encoded protein: CASSNLGVILYGYTF.

CDR3: CASSFWGGWNTGELFF. The CDR3 DNA follows: TGTGCCAGCAGCTTCTGGGGGGGCTGGAACACCGGGGAGCTGTTTTTT. The rearrangement joins TRBV7-2 to TRBJ2-2; D perhaps matches TRBD2 (7 bases). This CDR3 has 16 residues. From germline, CDR1 is SGHTA and CDR2 FQGNSA. With 3 bases removed from V and 1 base from J, the gap between germline ends came to 12 bases.

The chain couples TRBV4-3 to TRBJ1-1; TRBD1 agrees at 7 bases. Germline CDR1 and CDR2: LGHNA and YSLEER. J lost 0 bases, V lost 3 bases, and 13 bases had no gene match. CDR3 length: 18 amino acids. CDR3 sequence: CASSQGPRDSPLNTEAFF. The CDR3 DNA is TGCGCCAGCAGCCAGGGGCCCCGGGACAGCCCTTTGAACACTGAAGCTTTCTTT.

V gene TRBV2 combines with J gene TRBJ2-2; D may be TRBD1 (5 bases). V gave up 8 bases and J gave up 2 bases, with 15 bases separating them. Germline V gives CDR1 SNHLY, CDR2 FYNNEI. The CDR3 sequence is 15 residues long. The DNA of the CDR3 is TGTGCCAGCTGTAAGTCACAGGTTAACACCGGGGAGCTGTTTTTT. It codes for CASCKSQVNTGELFF.

The J gene is TRBJ2-7, the V gene TRBV15, with TRBD1 matching over 10 bases. The V gene end was trimmed by 4 bases and the J gene end by 5 bases; junction bases not matched to a gene: 8. The CDR3 has 15 residues. Per the germline V gene, CDR1 is LNHNV and CDR2 is YYDKDF (reference sequence). The CDR3 here is CATSIPAGQGNEQYF. For the CDR3, the DNA is TGTGCCACCAGCATACCGGCGGGACAGGGGAACGAGCAGTACTTC.

V gene TRBV4-2 combines with J gene TRBJ2-7, with D hard to call. Germline V gives CDR1 LGHNA, CDR2 YNFKEQ. CDR3 length: 14 residues. Trimming cost V 4 bases and J 5 bases, with 15 bases left between them. The CDR3 is CASSRQPSRDEQYF. The CDR3 DNA reads TGTGCCAGCAGCCGTCAGCCCAGCCGGGACGAGCAGTACTTC.

The chain uses TRBV29-1 and TRBJ2-7; TRBD1 matches at 7 bases. The length of the CDR3 is 13 residues. Germline CDR1 and CDR2: SQVTM and ANQGSEA. V gave up 6 bases and J gave up 7 bases; unmatched junction bases: 12. CDR3 in amino acids: CSVSAVGQAEQYF. The CDR3 DNA reads TGCAGCGTCAGCGCAGTAGGACAGGCAGAGCAGTACTTC.

This clone appeared a single time. The V gene is TRBV30, the J gene TRBJ1-2; the D gene is possibly TRBD1 (5 bases). V was trimmed by 3 bases and J by 4 bases, leaving 12 bases between them. The CDR3 has 13 residues. In germline, CDR1 is GTSNPN, CDR2 SVGIG (reference sequence). CDR3 loop: CAWSGTTAYGYTF. In DNA form, the CDR3 reads TGTGCCTGGAGCGGAACGACAGCCTATGGCTACACCTTC.

The rearrangement joins TRBV4-1 to TRBJ1-2; D unresolved. The ends were cut back, 2 bases at V and 0 bases at J, with 16 bases in the middle. The CDR3 loop spans 17 amino acids. Germline-derived CDR1 and CDR2 are MGHRA and YSYEKL. The chain's CDR3 is CASSQRTRVGSNYGYTF. CDR3 sequence (DNA): TGCGCCAGCAGCCAAAGAACGAGGGTCGGCTCTAACTATGGCTACACCTTC.

This clone was seen just once. The V call is TRBV11-2, the J call TRBJ1-2; tentatively, D is TRBD1 (5 bases). The CDR3 extends over 15 amino acids. Trimming cost V 5 bases and J 2 bases, with 15 bases left between them. Germline V CDR1 and CDR2: SGHAT, FQNNGV. The CDR3 loop reads CASSRGTEANYGYTF. The CDR3 region has the DNA TGTGCCAGCAGCAGAGGGACGGAGGCCAACTATGGCTACACCTTC.

The chain links TRBV29-1 to TRBJ1-1; D unclear. The length of the CDR3 is 15 residues. The germline gives CDR1 SQVTM, CDR2 ANQGSEA. Trimming pared 0 bases from V and 1 base from J, leaving 12 bases between. The CDR3 coding sequence is TGCAGCGTTGAAGATCGATGGTTTTCGAACACTGAAGCTTTCTTT. Translating gives CSVEDRWFSNTEAFF.

The chain combines TRBV2 with TRBJ2-4; 8 bases match TRBD1. Per germline, CDR1 SNHLY and CDR2 FYNNEI. The CDR3 is made up of 12 amino acids. V lost 9 bases to trimming and J lost 6 bases; unmatched junction nucleotides: 4. CDR3 sequence reads: CASGQGRNIQYF. The CDR3 DNA reads as TGTGCCAGTGGACAGGGCAGAAACATTCAGTACTTC.

The chain has TRBV27 and TRBJ1-6, with D possibly being TRBD1 (5 bases). Between the trimmed V and J ends, which lost 3 bases and 9 bases, there was a span of 12 bases. The germline CDR1 and CDR2 sequences are MNHEY and SMNVEV (reference sequence). CDR3 length: 14 amino acids. CDR3: CASSLGPSRSPLHF. The CDR3 DNA sequence: TGTGCCAGCAGTTTGGGACCGAGCCGTTCACCCCTCCACTTT.

The chain combines TRBV5-1 with TRBJ1-4, with no clear D. The V and J ends lost 0 bases and 0 bases respectively, with 9 bases between them. The CDR3 loop spans 16 amino acids. Germline CDR1 is SGHRS and CDR2 is YFSETQ. As DNA, the CDR3 is TGCGCCAGCAGCTTGGATCCGGGAGCAACTAATGAAAAACTGTTTTTT. Residues: CASSLDPGATNEKLFF.